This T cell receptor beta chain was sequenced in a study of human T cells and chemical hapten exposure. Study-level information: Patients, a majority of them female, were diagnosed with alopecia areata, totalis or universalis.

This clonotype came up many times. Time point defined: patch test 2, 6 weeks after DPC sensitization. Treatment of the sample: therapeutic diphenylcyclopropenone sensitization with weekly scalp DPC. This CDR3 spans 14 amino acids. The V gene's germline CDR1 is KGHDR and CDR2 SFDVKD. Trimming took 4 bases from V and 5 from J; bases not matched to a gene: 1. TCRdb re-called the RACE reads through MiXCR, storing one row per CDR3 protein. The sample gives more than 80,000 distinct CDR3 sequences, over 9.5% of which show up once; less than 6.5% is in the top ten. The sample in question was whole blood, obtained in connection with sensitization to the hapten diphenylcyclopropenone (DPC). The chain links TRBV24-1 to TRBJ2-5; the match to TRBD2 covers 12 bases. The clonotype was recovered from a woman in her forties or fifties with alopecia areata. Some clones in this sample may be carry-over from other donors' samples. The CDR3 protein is CATSETSGSETQYF. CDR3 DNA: TGTGCCACCAGTGAGACTAGCGGGAGTGAGACCCAGTACTTC.